Below are 9 T cell receptor beta chains sequenced from a single sample in a study of OX40 agonist ivuxolimab in advanced cancers. Assay: immunoSEQ multiplex PCR; the TCRdb copy retains only in-frame clones and omits some. The sample yields several thousand clones, less than 85% seen once. Sequenced here: CD4+ or CD8+ T cells sorted from blood, sampled in a trial of the OX40 agonist ivuxolimab. These receptors came from an adult with an advanced solid tumor such as melanoma, head and neck, liver or kidney cancer.

In the case of this clone: Since no conserved phenylalanine or tryptophan closes the CDR3, a read error is the likely cause. CDR3 DNA: TGTGCCAGCAGTTACTCCGGCTATGGCTACACCCTC. Amino acids: CASSYSGYGYTL. This chain connects TRBV6-5 to TRBJ1-2; D call uncertain. This CDR3 is built from 12 residues. The ends were cut back, 0 bases at V and 4 bases at J, with 3 bases in the middle. Germline V gene data show CDR1 as MNHEY and CDR2 as SVGAGI.

This chain links TRBV27 with TRBJ2-7; D ambiguous. Germline V gene lookup returns CDR1 MNHEY and CDR2 SMNVEV (reference sequence). The CDR3 totals 13 residues. The V end lost 5 bases, the J end lost 2 bases, and 10 bases lay between the germline ends. Here the CDR3 DNA reads TGTGCCAGCAGTGACCAACGGACCTACGAGCAGTACTTC. Translated, it gives CASSDQRTYEQYF.

This rearrangement joins TRBV5-5 to TRBJ1-2; unclear D gene. Per the germline V gene, CDR1 is SGHKS and CDR2 is YYEKEE (reference sequence). The V gene lost 3 bases and the J gene lost 7 bases, with 10 bases spanning the gap. The CDR3 length is 12 residues. Written as DNA, the CDR3 is TGTGCCAGCAGCTCGGGCACGGGTGGCTACACCTTC. This sequence encodes CASSSGTGGYTF.

This clone was counted a few times. The gene calls are TRBV4-1 and TRBJ2-7; unclear D gene. The CDR3 contains 13 residues. The V and J ends lost 2 bases and 3 bases respectively, with 8 bases between them. Looked up from germline, CDR1 is MGHRA and CDR2 is YSYEKL. The DNA of the CDR3 is TGCGCCAGCAGCCAATGGGATCGCTACGAGCAGTACTTC. It specifies CASSQWDRYEQYF.

This chain joins TRBV29-1 and TRBJ1-1; weak D call: TRBD1 (6 bases). The CDR3 extends over 12 amino acids. CDR1 SQVTM and CDR2 ANQGSEA come from the germline V gene. Trimming pared 5 bases from V and 2 bases from J, leaving 9 bases between. The CDR3 reads CSVPRGNTEAFF. The CDR3 bases are TGCAGCGTTCCCAGGGGTAACACTGAAGCTTTCTTT.

J is TRBJ1-2 and V is TRBV4-1; 8 bases line up with TRBD1. Germline lookup yields CDR1 MGHRA and CDR2 YSYEKL. This CDR3 is 15 amino acids long. V shed 5 bases, J shed 8 bases, and the junction held 13 bases outside the gene matches. CDR3 sequence reads: CASSNSQGGLVGYTF. In DNA, the CDR3 is TGCGCCAGCAGCAACTCACAGGGGGGGCTTGTCGGCTACACCTTC.

The chain uses TRBV7-9 and TRBJ1-2, with a weak D call TRBD1 (6 bases). Germline V gives CDR1 SEHNR, CDR2 FQNEAQ (reference sequence). Trimming removed 1 base from V and 12 bases from J, with 15 bases in between. CDR3 size: 13 residues. The DNA of the CDR3 is TGTGCCAGCAGCTTAGGCGGGACAAACAGAAACACCTTC. Translating it yields CASSLGGTNRNTF.

This clone has just one count. The chain couples TRBV10-3 to TRBJ2-7, with D tentatively TRBD2 (5 bases). Trimming took off 0 bases at V and 7 bases at J, with 16 bases between the two ends. Germline values: CDR1 ENHRY, CDR2 SYGVKD. The CDR3 is made up of 15 amino acids. The DNA for the CDR3 is TGTGCCATCAGTGAGTCGGTAGGAGGCTCTGTTGAGCAGTACTTC. This encodes CAISESVGGSVEQYF.

CDR3 bases: TGTGCCAGCAGTTCAGGGGACGAGCAGTACTTC. This sequence encodes CASSSGDEQYF. The chain couples TRBV6-5 to TRBJ2-7; D possibly corresponds to TRBD1 (6 bases). From germline, CDR1 is MNHEY and CDR2 SVGAGI. CDR3 length: 11 residues. Trimming took off 4 bases at V and 5 bases at J, with 6 bases between the two ends.